Given below is one T cell receptor (beta chain) in context. Which antigen it targets is not known. Base quality data are lacking; no much larger clone is found one base away. This sample is drawn from a study of CD8 T cells in ankylosing spondylitis listed by TCRdb under 2017. General notes on the study: The study set out to find disease-linked TCR variants by profiling T cell receptor beta repertoires in ankylosing spondylitis patients and healthy donors. In total, the full study cohort was made up of roughly 110 healthy donors and more than 20 ankylosing spondylitis patients. Peripheral blood was sampled, and synovial fluid was additionally collected from ankylosing spondylitis patients. The paper's findings and limits, for the study overall: Blood from ankylosing spondylitis patients appeared to be characterized by a TCR beta motif made up of 8 or 9 highly homologous amino acid variants. A CD8+ phenotype was shown by the disease-linked clones, which were found at relatively low frequencies in peripheral blood. Some motif variants were previously reported in synovial fluid and blood of reactive arthritis patients, suggesting common disease-initiation mechanisms. The disease-linked clones were reported to be significantly enriched in matched synovial fluid samples from ankylosing spondylitis patients.

Sequences SGHTA (CDR1) and FQGNSA (CDR2) are obtained from the germline V gene. The CDR3, cysteine through phenylalanine, is 16 amino acids long. Just CDR3 DNA is preserved here, 48 bases in frame from base 1. V ends up 0 bases short and J 7 bases short, with an unmatched junction base count of 7. TCRdb shows the sequencer as Illumina HiSeq 2500. TCR beta libraries were prepared by quantitative 5'-RACE with molecular barcodes. Concerning the study's data processing: A new computational method based on a probabilistic model of VDJ rearrangement was used to identify disease-linked TCR variants. TCRdb reworked the public reads: Q25 trimming with fastp, MiXCR clone assembly, productive beta chains retained. Under each unique CDR3 protein, matching rows form one entry showing the most common genes and DNA. These V and J calls originate from TCRdb's pipeline instead of the authors' own analysis. For this sample the table gives under 200,000 distinct CDR3 sequences, of which over 10% were detected only once. The ten largest clones take up approximately 10% of the sample.

The receptor's source is a female donor with ankylosing spondylitis or in good health (not recorded which). The chain is assembled from TRBV7-2 and TRBJ2-4; TRBD2 fits 9 bases in the junction. The material sequenced was blood, either unsorted or a sorted T cell fraction (not recorded which). The CDR3 reads as follows: CASSLASGRNENIQYF. The sequenced DNA is TGTGCCAGCAGCTTAGCTAGCGGGAGAAATGAGAACATTCAGTACTTC.